The rows below give T cell receptor beta chains drawn from one sample of a study of T cell repertoires in cytomegalovirus infection. TCRdb reprocessed the reads with MiXCR, giving one entry per CDR3 protein. The repertoire includes 650,000 to 850,000 distinct CDR3 sequences, 25% to 30% of them detected once, and about 12% sits in the top ten. These TCRs' antigens remain unknown. The starting material was cultured CD8+ T cells from PBMCs, obtained from culture after CMV antigen stimulation. The receptors shown here come from a human donor in good health (CMV status not recorded). Some clones in this sample may be carry-over from other donors' samples. The CDR3 runs from the conserved cysteine through the conserved F or W. Fields, in order: J gene, V gene, D gene, clone size, CDR3 protein, CDR3 DNA. D genes are given only for firm matches. Only some rows state a clone size, as once, few, many or a class for expanded clones.

TRBJ2-3 TRBV20-1 TRBD2 . CSARTPLAGVSTDTQYF TGCAGTGCTAGAACTCCCCTAGCGGGGGTTAGCACAGATACGCAGTATTTT
TRBJ1-4 TRBV19 . . CATRVTSSNEKLFF TGTGCCACTAGAGTGACTTCTAGTAATGAAAAACTGTTTTTT
TRBJ1-1 TRBV4-2 . . CASSQDLRGNAEAFF TGTGCCAGCAGCCAAGATCTTCGGGGGAACGCTGAAGCTTTCTTT
TRBJ2-2 TRBV2 . . CASMRLTGELFF TGTGCCAGCATGAGGCTCACCGGGGAGCTGTTTTTT
TRBJ2-5 TRBV6-6 . few CASTRAGGIETQYF TGTGCCAGCACCCGGGCAGGGGGGATAGAGACCCAGTACTTC
TRBJ1-2 TRBV27 . . CASSLVAASVGYTF TGTGCCAGCAGTTTAGTGGCAGCCTCAGTGGGCTACACCTTC
TRBJ1-5 TRBV7-2 . many CASSLEPAGNQPQHF TGTGCCAGCAGCTTAGAACCCGCCGGCAATCAGCCCCAGCATTTT
TRBJ2-7 TRBV4-1 . . CASSQGSLQLAYEQYF TGCGCCAGCAGCCAAGGAAGTTTACAGCTTGCCTACGAGCAGTACTTC
TRBJ2-7 TRBV11-2 TRBD2 few CASSLLGGATYEQYF TGTGCCAGCAGCTTGCTGGGAGGGGCAACCTACGAGCAGTACTTC
TRBJ1-5 TRBV7-8 . few CASSLFSPPGGQPQHF TGTGCCAGCAGCTTATTCTCTCCCCCGGGTGGTCAGCCCCAGCATTTT
TRBJ1-2 TRBV7-6 TRBD1 . CASSLYGQGYYGYTF TGTGCCAGCAGCCTCTACGGACAGGGCTACTATGGCTACACCTTC
TRBJ2-5 TRBV7-2 . few CASSSRSPRETQYF TGTGCCAGCAGCTCGCGATCACCGCGGGAGACCCAGTACTTC
TRBJ2-3 TRBV7-2 . . CASSLTGGGPPDTQYF TGTGCCAGCAGCTTAACGGGCGGGGGCCCGCCAGATACGCAGTATTTT
TRBJ1-1 TRBV7-2 TRBD1 . CASSYGQGAVEAFF TGTGCCAGCAGTTACGGACAGGGGGCGGTTGAAGCTTTCTTT
TRBJ1-2 TRBV12-3/TRBV12-4 TRBD1 . CASSFWDRGPLGYGYTF TGTGCCAGCAGTTTTTGGGACAGGGGCCCCTTGGGCTATGGCTACACCTTC
TRBJ1-2 TRBV19 . few CASSIAGTADGYTF TGTGCCAGTAGTATAGCAGGGACGGCGGATGGCTACACCTTC
TRBJ1-4 TRBV12-3/TRBV12-4 . . CASSLSGFSTNEKLFF TGTGCCAGCAGTTTAAGTGGGTTTTCGACTAATGAAAAACTGTTTTTT
TRBJ2-1 TRBV4-1 . . CASSQGADEQFF TGCGCCAGCAGCCAGGGGGCGGATGAGCAGTTCTTC
TRBJ1-5 TRBV6-5 . . CASRKTGISNQPQHF TGTGCCAGCAGGAAAACAGGGATTAGCAATCAGCCCCAGCATTTT
TRBJ1-1 TRBV5-4 . . CASSKGHMNTEAFF TGTGCCAGCAGCAAGGGACACATGAACACTGAAGCTTTCTTT
TRBJ1-1 TRBV7-2 . many CASSLDWITAFF TGTGCCAGCAGCTTAGATTGGATTACGGCTTTCTTT
TRBJ2-2 TRBV6-6 TRBD1 few CASSYPGQGGTGELFF TGTGCCAGCAGTTACCCCGGACAGGGGGGGACCGGGGAGCTGTTTTTT
TRBJ1-2 TRBV6-1 . . CASLRGDYGYTF TGTGCCAGCCTCCGGGGTGACTATGGCTACACCTTC
TRBJ1-3 TRBV29-1 . few CSVMAAGNTIYF TGCAGCGTGATGGCTGCTGGAAACACCATATATTTT